The clone carrying this T cell receptor (beta chain) has a count of ten or more. Its cognate antigen is unknown. The record originates from a study of neurological immune-mediated disorders. Findings and caveats of the study: Among expanded clones, no CDR3 amino acid sequences were shared across subjects, a pattern suggesting private repertoires in all groups. Multiple sclerosis was found to have the least TCR clonal expansion, below healthy controls, and HTLV-1-associated myelopathy the most.

The unsorted libraries were prepared from 2 million PBMCs (stored at -80 C). V lost 8 bases and J lost 0; bases outside the gene matches: 4. This CDR3 spans 14 amino acids. Germline CDR1 and CDR2: SEHNR and FQNEAQ (reference sequence). TCRdb called the 5' RACE reads again in MiXCR, with one record for every CDR3 protein. The sample has around 68,000 distinct CDR3 sequences; around 4% are singletons. The sequence derives from a man aged 45-65 years with multiple sclerosis. The V and J genes are TRBV7-9 and TRBJ1-3; TRBD1 agrees at 7 bases. Material: PBMCs. CDR3 nucleotide sequence: TGTGCCAGCTCCACAGGGGCCTCTGGAAACACCATATATTTT. Amino acid sequence: CASSTGASGNTIYF.